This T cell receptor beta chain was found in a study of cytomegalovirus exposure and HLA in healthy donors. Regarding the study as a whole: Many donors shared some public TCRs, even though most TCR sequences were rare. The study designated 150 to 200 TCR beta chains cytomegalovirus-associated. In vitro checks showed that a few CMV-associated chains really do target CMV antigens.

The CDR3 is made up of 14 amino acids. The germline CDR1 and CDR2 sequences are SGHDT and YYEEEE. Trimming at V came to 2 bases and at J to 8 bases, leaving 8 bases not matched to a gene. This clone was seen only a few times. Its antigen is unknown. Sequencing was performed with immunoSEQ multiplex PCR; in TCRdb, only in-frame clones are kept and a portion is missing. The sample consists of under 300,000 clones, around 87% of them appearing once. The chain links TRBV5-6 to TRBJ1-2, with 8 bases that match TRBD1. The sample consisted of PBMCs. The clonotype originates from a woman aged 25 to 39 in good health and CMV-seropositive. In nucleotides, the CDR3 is TGTGCCAGCAGCTTACGGACAGGGCCTAGGGGCTACACCTTC. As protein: CASSLRTGPRGYTF.